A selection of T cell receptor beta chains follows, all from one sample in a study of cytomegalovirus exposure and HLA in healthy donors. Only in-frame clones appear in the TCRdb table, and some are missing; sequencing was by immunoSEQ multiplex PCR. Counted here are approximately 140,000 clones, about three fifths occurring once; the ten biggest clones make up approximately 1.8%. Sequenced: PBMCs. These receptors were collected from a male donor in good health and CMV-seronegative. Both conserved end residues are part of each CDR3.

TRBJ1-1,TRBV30,CACNRDSMNTEAFF
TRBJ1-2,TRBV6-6,CAGGTGASSGGYTF
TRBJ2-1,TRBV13,CASSPRQHRDEQFF
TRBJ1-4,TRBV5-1,CASSLGQGAGEKLFF
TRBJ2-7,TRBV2,CASGHRGYEQYF
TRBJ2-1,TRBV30,CAWRYGNEQFF
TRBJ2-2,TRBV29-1,CSVAGEEATGELFF
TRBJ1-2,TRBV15,CATSRTGLGYGYTF
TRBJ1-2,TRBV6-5,CASSYGSAGKRGYTF
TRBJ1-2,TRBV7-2,CASTPALGRSRAYGYTF
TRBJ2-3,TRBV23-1,CASSLTGDTQYF
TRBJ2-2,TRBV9,CASSAPVTGELFF
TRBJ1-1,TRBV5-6,CASSLAGKPTGAFF
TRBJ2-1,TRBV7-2,CASSSLAYNEQFF
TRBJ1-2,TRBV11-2,CASSLDRGQGYTF
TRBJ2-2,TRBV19,CASKPGDKYTGELFF
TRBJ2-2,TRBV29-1,CSASWANTGELFF
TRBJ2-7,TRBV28,CASRVDNSYEQYF
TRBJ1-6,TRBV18,CASSSGTGSNSPLHF
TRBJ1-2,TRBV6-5,CASSGTGGPYGYTF
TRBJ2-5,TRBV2,CASRGGQGVAETQYF
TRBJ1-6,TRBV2,CASSDPVQRYSPLHF
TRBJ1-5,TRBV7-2,CASSLEYRGLQPQHF
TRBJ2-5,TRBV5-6,CASSLWRRETQYF
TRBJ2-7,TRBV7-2,CASSPTSNSYEQYF
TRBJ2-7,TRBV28,CASRRRTGDPYEQYF
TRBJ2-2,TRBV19,CASSIRVTGELFF
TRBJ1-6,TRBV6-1,CASSEFRGSPLHF
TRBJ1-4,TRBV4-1,CASSQEPGQGNEKLFF
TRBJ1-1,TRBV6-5,CASSYRRGGSTEAFF
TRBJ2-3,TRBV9,CASSVAEEGLHTYTQYF
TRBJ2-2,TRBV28,CASSAPGTATGELFF
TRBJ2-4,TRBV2,CASSAYVGQGGNIQYF
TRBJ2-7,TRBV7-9,CASSVGQGYEQYF
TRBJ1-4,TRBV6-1,CASSEARGTGVEKLFF
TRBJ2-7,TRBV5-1,CASSLRTGAYEQYF
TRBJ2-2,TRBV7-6,CASSPRATGELFF
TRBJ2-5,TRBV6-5,CASARTSGQETQYF
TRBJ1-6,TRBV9,CASSGDYNNSPLHF
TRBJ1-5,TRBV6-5,CASRTGTGYNQPQHF
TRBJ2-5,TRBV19,CASSIRSEQETQYF
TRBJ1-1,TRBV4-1,CASSPQTGSGTEAFF
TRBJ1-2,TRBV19,CASSIVLLGQGKSSKIDGYGYTF
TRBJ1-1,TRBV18,CASSPLGGRLNTEAFF
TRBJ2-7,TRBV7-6,CASSLGTTTLSYEQYF
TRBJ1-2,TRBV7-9,CASSSDTGGWVYGYTF
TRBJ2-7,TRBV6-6,CASSYQPLGYSYEQYF
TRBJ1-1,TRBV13,CASSSAGQNTEAFF
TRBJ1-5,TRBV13,CASSLGRQGRQPQHF
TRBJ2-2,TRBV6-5,CASSYGGLAAGELFF
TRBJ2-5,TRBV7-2,CASSLFASGGEETQYF
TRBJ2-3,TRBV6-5,CASSYSAGGPPDTQYF
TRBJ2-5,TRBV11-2,CASSLGAAQETQYF
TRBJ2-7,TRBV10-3,CAISETGTSYEQYF
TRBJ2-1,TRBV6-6,CASSYPGQLYNEQFF
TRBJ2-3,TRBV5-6,CASSFVVTDTQYF
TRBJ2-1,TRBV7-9,CASSLGTARYTYNEQFF